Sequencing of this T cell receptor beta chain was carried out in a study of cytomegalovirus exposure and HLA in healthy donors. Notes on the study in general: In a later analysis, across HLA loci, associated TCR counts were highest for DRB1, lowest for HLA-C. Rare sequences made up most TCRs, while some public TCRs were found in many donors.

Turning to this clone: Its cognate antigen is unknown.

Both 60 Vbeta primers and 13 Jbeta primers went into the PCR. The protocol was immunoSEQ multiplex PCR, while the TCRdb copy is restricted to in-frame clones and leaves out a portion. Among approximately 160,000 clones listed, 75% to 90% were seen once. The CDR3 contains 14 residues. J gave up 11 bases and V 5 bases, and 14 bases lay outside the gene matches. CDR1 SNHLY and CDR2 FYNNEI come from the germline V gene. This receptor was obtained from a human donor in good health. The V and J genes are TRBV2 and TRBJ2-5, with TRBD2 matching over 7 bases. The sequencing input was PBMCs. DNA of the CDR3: TGTGCCAGCAGTTATTCGCGGGGGACGAGGGAGCAGTACTTC. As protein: CASSYSRGTREQYF.